The 2 T cell receptor beta chains below come from one sample, sequenced in a study of blood T cells in healthy people across ages. It was with a sample-barcoded 5' primer and a J-beta primer mix that a second PCR of roughly 7 to 12 cycles was run. TCRdb used MiXCR to reprocess the 5' RACE reads, holding one entry per CDR3 protein. The repertoire holds 1.4 million or so distinct CDR3 sequences, with about 45% as singletons. Source material: blood. These receptors originate from a woman in her late teens or twenties in good health.

This clonotype was counted a few times. The J gene is TRBJ2-1, the V gene TRBV21-1; whether TRBD2, the table's D call, matches the DNA was not checked. The DNA end lines up better with TRBJ2-7; the J call may be wrong. TRBV21-1 is assigned pseudogene status. The CDR3 has 16 amino acids. CDR3: CASSNASGSSYNEQYF. CDR3 nucleotides: TGTGCCAGCAGCAACGCCAGCGGAAGCTCCTACAATGAGCAGTACTTC.

The rearrangement joins TRBV29-1 to TRBJ2-7; 13 positions match TRBD2. CDR1 and CDR2 (germline): SQVTM, ANQGSEA. The V and J ends lost 5 bases and 4 bases, in that order; junction bases with no gene match: 5. This CDR3 is 14 amino acids long. CDR3 coding DNA: TGCAGCGTTCAGGGACTAGCGGGATCTTACGAGCAGTACTTC. It specifies CSVQGLAGSYEQYF.